The next 30 T cell receptor beta chains were all read from a single sample in a study of T-cell reconstitution after alpha-beta-depleted transplantation in children (dated by TCRdb to the mid-2010s). The library was prepared using PCR. For sequencing, an Illumina HiSeq 2500 was employed. To normalize quantification of the TCRbeta repertoire, the TCR libraries were built with molecular barcoding that relied on unique molecular identifiers. TCRdb trimmed public reads at Q25 via fastp, called clones via MiXCR and kept in-frame beta chains. Rows with a matching CDR3 protein are joined into one entry that keeps the most common DNA and genes. For this sample there are some 600,000 distinct CDR3 sequences; about 15% appear just once. The top ten clones comprise 0.8% to 1.1% of the sample. The material was PBMCs from the stem cell graft donor, obtained from the stem cell graft. The origin of the receptors is a human donor who donated a stem cell graft to a child with acute myeloid leukemia.

This clonotype was picked up many times. The rearrangement links TRBV20-1 to TRBJ2-3; tentatively, D is TRBD1 or TRBD2 (6 bases each). Germline CDR1 and CDR2: DFQATT and SNEGSKA (reference sequence). CDR3 length: 14 amino acids. Trimming stripped 2 bases from V and 4 bases from J, with 13 bases between. In DNA, the CDR3 is TGCAGTGCTAGACTGGGGGGCATGGCAGATACGCAGTATTTT. Residues: CSARLGGMADTQYF.

This clonotype showed up just a few times. This chain joins TRBV5-6 and TRBJ2-2, with TRBD1 as a possible D gene (6 bases). Germline V gene data show CDR1 as SGHDT and CDR2 as YYEEEE. The V gene lost 0 bases and the J gene lost 2 bases, with 11 bases spanning the gap. The CDR3 is made up of 16 amino acids. The CDR3 region has the DNA TGTGCCAGCAGCTTGGACAGGGCCTCTAACACCGGGGAGCTGTTTTTT. It encodes CASSLDRASNTGELFF.

A few counts support this clonotype. The CDR3 nucleotides read TGCAGTGCTCAACCGGGACTAGCGTCCAATGAGCAGTTCTTC. It translates to CSAQPGLASNEQFF. The rearrangement uses TRBV20-1 and TRBJ2-1, with 10 positions matching TRBD2. CDR1 DFQATT and CDR2 SNEGSKA come from the germline V gene (reference sequence). Trimming at V came to 5 bases and at J to 6 bases, leaving 7 bases not matched to a gene. The CDR3 consists of 14 residues.

This clonotype has at least ten counts. The CDR3 region is CASSRGQGVGTEAFF. The CDR3 DNA follows: TGTGCCAGCAGCCGGGGTCAAGGGGTTGGCACTGAAGCTTTCTTT. The chain carries TRBV5-5 and TRBJ1-1, with D tentatively TRBD1 (5 bases). Trimming removed 4 bases at V and 4 bases at J, with 17 bases between. The CDR3 has 15 residues. The germline CDR1 and CDR2 sequences are SGHKS and YYEKEE (reference sequence).

The chain employs TRBV28 and TRBJ1-1, with a weak D call TRBD1 (6 bases). The CDR3 contains 14 residues. With 6 bases removed from V and 5 bases from J, the gap between germline ends came to 16 bases. CDR1 is MDHEN, CDR2 SYDVKM, per germline. CDR3 sequence: CASSLSRGSTEAFF. The CDR3 coding sequence is TGTGCCAGCAGCCTCAGTAGGGGGTCAACTGAAGCTTTCTTT.

The genes are TRBV6-5 and TRBJ2-1, with a tentative D call TRBD2 (6 bases). Trimming cost V 4 bases and J 3 bases, with 16 bases left between them. The CDR3 length is 16 residues. The germline V gene encodes CDR1 MNHEY and CDR2 SVGAGI. The CDR3 nucleotides read TGTGCCAGCAGTTCTCAAGCGGGTCCTCGCTACAATGAGCAGTTCTTC. Translated, it gives CASSSQAGPRYNEQFF.

This clonotype was seen a single time. This chain connects TRBV5-4 to TRBJ1-2; the D is unclear. The CDR3 is made up of 13 amino acids. V lost 4 bases and J 7 bases, leaving 14 bases between the germline ends. From germline, CDR1 is SGHNT and CDR2 YYREEE (reference sequence). The CDR3 loop reads CASSPRINGGYTF. CDR3 bases: TGTGCCAGCAGCCCTCGGATCAACGGTGGCTACACCTTC.

This clonotype showed up just a few times. V is TRBV5-1 and J is TRBJ1-6, with D uncertain. The CDR3 has 14 residues. CDR1 is SGHRS, CDR2 YFSETQ, per germline. Between the trimmed V and J ends, which lost 4 bases and 8 bases, there was a span of 13 bases. The CDR3 reads CASSGGFADSPLHF. CDR3 nucleotide sequence: TGCGCCAGCAGCGGAGGGTTCGCGGATTCACCCCTCCACTTT. Filled out from reference TRBV5-1 and TRBJ1-6, the complete variable domain reads KAGVTQTPRYLIKTRGQQVTLSCSPISGHRSVSWYQQTPGQGLQFLFEYFSETQRNKGNFPGRFSGRQFSNSRSEMNVSTLELGDSALYLCASSGGFADSPLHFGNGTRLTVT.

This clonotype was counted ten times or more. V and J are TRBV29-1 and TRBJ2-3; 10 bases match TRBD1. The CDR3 runs to 16 residues. Per germline, CDR1 SQVTM and CDR2 ANQGSEA. The ends lost 4 bases at V and 2 bases at J; junction bases unmatched: 9. CDR3 coding DNA: TGCAGCGTTGTGGCGGGACAGGGGCAACTCACAGATACGCAGTATTTT. Its translation: CSVVAGQGQLTDTQYF.

Only a few counts were recorded for this clonotype. The rearrangement joins TRBV7-9 to TRBJ1-2; a possible D gene is TRBD1 (6 bases). Germline assignment: CDR1 SEHNR and CDR2 FQNEAQ (reference sequence). The CDR3 covers 14 residues. V lost 2 bases to trimming and J lost 4 bases, with 11 bases between them. The CDR3 sequence is CASSLPGAPYGYTF. CDR3 DNA sequence: TGTGCCAGCAGCTTACCAGGGGCCCCCTATGGCTACACCTTC.

About this clonotype: It may be a read error: a sequence one base away is much more abundant. The chain joins TRBV20-1 to TRBJ2-3; TRBD1 might be the D (5 bases). The CDR3 runs 19 residues. Germline CDR1 and CDR2: DFQATT and SNEGSKA (reference sequence). CDR3 amino acids: CCARWTLVDRSFRADTQYF. The CDR3 DNA follows: TGCTGTGCTAGGTGGACCCTCGTAGACAGATCTTTTCGGGCAGATACGCAGTATTTT.

Worth noting for this clonotype: This could be a read error, since a much larger clone is one nucleotide away. The J gene is TRBJ2-7, the V gene TRBV20-1, with 7 bases aligning to TRBD2. J was trimmed by 4 bases and V by 3 bases; bases with no gene match: 9. There are 14 residues in the CDR3. CDR1 is DFQATT, CDR2 SNEGSKA, per germline (reference sequence). CDR3: CSASETGGAYEQYV. Written as DNA, the CDR3 is TGCAGTGCTAGCGAGACGGGAGGCGCTTACGAGCAGTACGTC.

This clonotype was counted ten times or more. V is TRBV5-1 and J is TRBJ2-1, with 8 bases that match TRBD1. Trimming took 0 bases from V and 10 from J; bases not matched to a gene: 6. Germline-derived CDR1 and CDR2 are SGHRS and YFSETQ. The CDR3 spans 14 residues. CDR3 protein: CASSLGQGAVEQFF. CDR3 bases: TGCGCCAGCAGCTTGGGGCAGGGGGCAGTAGAGCAGTTCTTC.

This clonotype occurred once. The chain uses TRBV5-5 and TRBJ1-2, with D tentatively TRBD1 (5 bases). This CDR3 contains 16 residues. Germline V gives CDR1 SGHKS, CDR2 YYEKEE (reference sequence). V was clipped by 0 bases and J by 8 bases, with 20 bases between them. CDR3 DNA: TGTGCCAGCAGCTTGGCCCCAGTGGGGGGTTGGACCGGCTACACCTTC. It yields the protein CASSLAPVGGWTGYTF.

This clonotype was observed a few times. The chain links TRBV7-2 to TRBJ2-1; 11 positions match TRBD2. CDR1 and CDR2 (germline): SGHTA, FQGNSA. CDR3 length: 16 residues. V dropped 6 bases and J dropped 4; count of bases not matched to a gene: 8. CDR3: CASRPPGLADYNEQFF. Written as DNA, the CDR3 is TGTGCCAGCAGGCCACCGGGACTAGCGGATTACAATGAGCAGTTCTTC.

This clonotype was found a few times. The V call is TRBV25-1, the J call TRBJ2-1, with a possible D match to TRBD1 (5 bases). The CDR3 is made up of 14 amino acids. Germline V CDR1 and CDR2: MGHDK, SYGVNS. The germline V and J ends were trimmed by 2 bases and 4 bases, with 9 bases remaining between them. The CDR3 nucleotides read TGTGCCAGCAGTGAACCTAACAGGTACAATGAGCAGTTCTTC. Protein: CASSEPNRYNEQFF.

The sample holds many counts of this clonotype. The V gene is TRBV20-1, the J gene TRBJ2-3; D is unclear. CDR3 length: 16 residues. Trimming removed 1 base from V and 4 bases from J, with 18 bases in between. Germline assignment: CDR1 DFQATT and CDR2 SNEGSKA (reference sequence). The CDR3 protein is CSARAPPLGSADTQYF. The CDR3 DNA sequence: TGCAGTGCTAGAGCCCCCCCCCTGGGGTCAGCAGATACGCAGTATTTT.

The chain employs TRBV6-2 or TRBV6-3 and TRBJ1-2; 7 nucleotides align to TRBD1. J gave up 8 bases and V 6 bases, and 9 bases lay outside the gene matches. The CDR3 runs 13 residues. The germline CDR1 and CDR2 sequences are MNHEY and SVGEGT. The CDR3 DNA reads TGTGCCAGCAGCCCCGGGACAGATCGGGGCTACACCTTC. Amino acids: CASSPGTDRGYTF.

This clonotype was counted between two and nine times. The chain is built from TRBV4-3 and TRBJ1-6; D unresolved. V was shortened by 4 bases and J by 8 bases, with 21 bases between the two germline ends. This CDR3 contains 17 residues. Germline loops: CDR1 LGHNA, CDR2 YSLEER. CDR3 DNA: TGCGCCAGCAGCCGCATCCTGGGATCGGTCCGGGATTCACCCCTCCACTTT. The encoded protein is CASSRILGSVRDSPLHF.

This clonotype was observed at least ten times. V is TRBV20-1 and J is TRBJ2-1; D is ambiguous. The CDR3 consists of 13 residues. V was trimmed by 3 bases and J by 5 bases, leaving 11 bases between them. Germline-derived CDR1 and CDR2 are DFQATT and SNEGSKA (reference sequence). The CDR3 nucleotides read TGCAGTGCTAGTTGGTGGCCGGACAATGAGCAGTTCTTC. It codes for CSASWWPDNEQFF.

This clonotype has ten or more counts. The chain employs TRBV4-1 and TRBJ1-1; D gene uncertain. V was shortened by 3 bases and J by 6 bases, with 8 bases between the two germline ends. The CDR3 loop spans 12 amino acids. Germline assignment: CDR1 MGHRA and CDR2 YSYEKL. In nucleotides, the CDR3 is TGCGCCAGCAGCCACATCGGGGCTGAAGCTTTCTTT. Translated: CASSHIGAEAFF.

This clonotype has more than one count but fewer than ten. The rearrangement uses TRBV15 and TRBJ2-3; 8 bases agree with TRBD1. With 3 bases clipped from V and 1 base from J, the junction kept 0 bases outside the gene matches. This CDR3 has 14 residues. The V gene's germline CDR1 is LNHNV and CDR2 YYDKDF (reference sequence). The CDR3 region has the DNA TGTGCCACCAGCAGGACAGGGGGCACAGATACGCAGTATTTT. Protein product: CATSRTGGTDTQYF.

This clonotype appeared many times. V and J are TRBV20-1 and TRBJ2-1, with 7 bases fitting TRBD2. The germline V gene has CDR1 DFQATT and CDR2 SNEGSKA (reference sequence). CDR3 length: 14 residues. V lost 1 base and J lost 2; bases outside the gene matches: 2. CDR3: CSARVAGAYNEQFF. The CDR3 region has the DNA TGCAGTGCTAGAGTGGCGGGGGCCTACAATGAGCAGTTCTTC.

In this sample, this clonotype turned up a few times. The J gene is TRBJ2-1, the V gene TRBV28; TRBD2 matches at 8 bases. V shed 2 bases and J 2 bases; nucleotides not matched to a gene: 5. The CDR3 sequence is 16 residues long. Germline V lookup: CDR1 MDHEN, CDR2 SYDVKM. CDR3 sequence (DNA): TGTGCCAGCAGTTTAGGGGCGGGGGGCGCCTACAATGAGCAGTTCTTC. It yields the protein CASSLGAGGAYNEQFF.

The chain is built from TRBV29-1 and TRBJ2-7; unclear D gene. The ends were cut back, 4 bases at V and 1 base at J, with 11 bases in the middle. Germline-derived CDR1 and CDR2 are SQVTM and ANQGSEA. CDR3 size: 13 residues. The CDR3 DNA follows: TGCAGCGTTGCAGGCAGGCAATCCTACGAGCAGTACTTC. Protein: CSVAGRQSYEQYF.

The V call is TRBV20-1, the J call TRBJ2-1; possibly TRBD1 or TRBD2 for D (6 bases each). This CDR3 has 15 residues. Germline V gene data show CDR1 as DFQATT and CDR2 as SNEGSKA (reference sequence). V lost 3 bases and J lost 3, with 15 bases in between. The CDR3 loop is CSARGEGGDYNEQFF. The CDR3 bases are TGCAGTGCTAGGGGCGAGGGGGGCGACTACAATGAGCAGTTCTTC.

This clonotype was seen only a few times. The chain joins TRBV6-1 to TRBJ2-1; TRBD2 is a possible D gene (7 bases). The V gene's germline CDR1 is MNHNS and CDR2 SASEGT. The CDR3 has 14 residues. V was cut by 7 bases and J by 2 bases, with 12 bases left in between. The CDR3 sequence is CASNLGGPYNEQFF. CDR3 nucleotide sequence: TGTGCCAGCAACCTGGGGGGGCCCTACAATGAGCAGTTCTTC.

This clonotype was counted between two and nine times. The J gene is TRBJ2-1, the V gene TRBV4-1; 8 bases are a match to TRBD2. V trimming: 0 bases; J trimming: 5 bases; junction bases outside the gene matches: 6. CDR3 size: 16 residues. The germline CDR1 and CDR2 sequences are MGHRA and YSYEKL. CDR3 amino acids: CASSQDPGGLDNEQFF. CDR3 nucleotides: TGCGCCAGCAGCCAAGATCCGGGGGGGCTGGACAATGAGCAGTTCTTC.

This clonotype turned up a few times. V and J are TRBV12-3 or TRBV12-4 and TRBJ2-7, with D perhaps TRBD2 (6 bases). Trimming left V 5 bases short and J 0 bases short, with 8 bases between. The CDR3 has 13 amino acids. The CDR3 sequence is CASSAGLSYEQYF. Here the CDR3 DNA reads TGTGCCAGCAGTGCGGGACTCTCCTACGAGCAGTACTTC.

This clonotype was seen repeatedly, ten times or more. The rearrangement joins TRBV12-3 or TRBV12-4 to TRBJ1-2, with a possible D match to TRBD1 (6 bases). The CDR3 is 14 amino acids. The V and J ends lost 1 base and 13 bases respectively, with 19 bases between them. CDR3 bases: TGTGCCAGCAGTTTAGTGGGGACACCGATGAGAAGCACCTTC. Translating it yields CASSLVGTPMRSTF.